The rows below give T cell receptor beta chains drawn from one sample of a study of early T cells in non-severe SARS-CoV-2 infection. TCRdb fed the 5' RACE reads into MiXCR, producing one record per CDR3 protein. The sample consists of about 83,000 distinct CDR3 sequences, approximately 13% of them appearing once. The specimen was whole blood. The receptors stem from an adult who was a healthcare worker with PCR-confirmed SARS-CoV-2 infection or an uninfected control (not recorded which). Both conserved end residues are part of each CDR3. D genes are given only for firm matches. Part of the rows lack a size; the others show once, few, many or a class for expanded clones.

clone_size,j_call,d_call,v_call,cdr3_aa,cdr3_nt
few,TRBJ1-1,.,TRBV13,CASSRDKNTEAFF,TGTGCCAGCAGTCGAGACAAGAACACTGAAGCTTTCTTT
many,TRBJ1-4,TRBD1,TRBV2,CASMTGEEKLFF,TGTGCCAGTATGACAGGGGAAGAAAAACTGTTTTTT
.,TRBJ2-2,.,TRBV5-6,CASSLGQVDAGELFF,TGTGCCAGCAGCTTGGGACAGGTCGACGCCGGGGAGCTGTTTTTT
.,TRBJ2-2,.,TRBV9,CASSVEGRPATGELFF,TGTGCCAGCAGCGTAGAGGGCAGACCTGCCACCGGGGAGCTGTTTTTT
few,TRBJ2-7,TRBD1,TRBV29-1,CSGTTGGEQYF,TGCAGCGGGACGACAGGGGGCGAGCAGTACTTC
.,TRBJ1-2,.,TRBV19,CASSMVLDWGYGYTF,TGTGCCAGTAGTATGGTTCTGGACTGGGGCTATGGCTACACCTTC
.,TRBJ1-5,.,TRBV29-1,CSARVPNQPQHF,TGCAGCGCTCGGGTTCCCAATCAGCCCCAGCATTTT
many,TRBJ1-2,.,TRBV7-9,CASSSESENYGYTF,TGTGCCAGCAGCTCCGAATCGGAAAACTATGGCTACACCTTC
many,TRBJ2-7,TRBD1,TRBV5-5,CASSTTGTGGREQYF,TGTGCCAGCTCGACTACCGGGACAGGGGGTCGTGAGCAGTACTTC
many,TRBJ2-7,.,TRBV7-2,CASSLDAGSYEQYF,TGTGCCAGCAGCTTAGATGCCGGCTCCTACGAGCAGTACTTC
.,TRBJ2-7,.,TRBV18,CASSPGAGNEQYF,TGTGCCAGCTCACCAGGGGCAGGTAACGAGCAGTACTTC
few,TRBJ2-1,TRBD2,TRBV2,CASSEGPSGRAVYNEQFF,TGTGCCAGCAGTGAAGGGCCGAGCGGGAGAGCGGTCTACAATGAGCAGTTCTTC
many,TRBJ1-5,.,TRBV27,CARGRNQPQHF,TGTGCCAGGGGCCGCAATCAGCCCCAGCATTTT
.,TRBJ2-7,.,TRBV7-2,CASSRLYEQYF,TGTGCCAGCAGCCGCCTCTACGAGCAGTACTTC
few,TRBJ1-1,.,TRBV20-1,CSARGGLGNTEAFF,TGCAGTGCTAGAGGGGGTCTTGGGAACACTGAAGCTTTCTTT
.,TRBJ2-7,.,TRBV4-3,CASSQDFRTRVYEQYF,TGCGCCAGCAGCCAAGATTTCAGGACGAGGGTCTACGAGCAGTACTTC
many,TRBJ2-1,TRBD2,TRBV5-4,CASSPAGVLSNNEQFF,TGTGCCAGCAGCCCGGCGGGGGTTCTGAGTAACAATGAGCAGTTCTTC
.,TRBJ1-1,TRBD1,TRBV7-8,CASSARQGNTEAFF,TGTGCCAGCAGCGCCAGACAGGGAAATACTGAAGCTTTCTTT
many,TRBJ1-1,.,TRBV25-1,CASSEWENTEAFF,TGTGCCAGCAGTGAATGGGAGAACACTGAAGCTTTCTTT
many,TRBJ2-3,.,TRBV25-1,CASSEYGLAQGADTQYF,TGTGCCAGCAGTGAATACGGACTAGCCCAGGGGGCAGATACGCAGTATTTT
.,TRBJ2-3,.,TRBV3-1,CASSQATTQYF,TGTGCCAGCAGCCAAGCGACAACGCAGTATTTT
few,TRBJ2-3,TRBD2,TRBV29-1,CSVGGLAGPNTDTQYF,TGCAGCGTTGGGGGGCTAGCGGGACCCAACACAGATACGCAGTATTTT
.,TRBJ2-7,.,TRBV6-6,CASTGQSYEQYF,TGTGCCAGCACCGGCCAAAGCTACGAGCAGTACTTC
few,TRBJ1-1,TRBD1,TRBV15,CATSAPAVRGREVNTEAFF,TGTGCCACCAGCGCTCCCGCCGTAAGGGGGCGGGAGGTGAACACTGAAGCTTTCTTT
.,TRBJ2-7,.,TRBV3-1,CASSHIYYEQYF,TGTGCCAGCAGCCATATCTATTACGAGCAGTACTTC
.,TRBJ2-1,.,TRBV7-9,CASSYTAVGAEQFF,TGTGCCAGCAGTTACACAGCAGTTGGAGCGGAGCAGTTCTTC
.,TRBJ2-7,.,TRBV10-3,CAISDQVTAYEQYF,TGTGCCATCAGTGATCAGGTTACAGCCTACGAGCAGTACTTC
many,TRBJ2-1,TRBD2,TRBV20-1,CSAIRGRTSQNNEQFF,TGCAGTGCTATACGGGGACGGACTAGCCAGAACAATGAGCAGTTCTTC
few,TRBJ2-5,TRBD2,TRBV5-1,CASSFVAGAETQYF,TGCGCCAGCAGCTTTGTAGCGGGAGCTGAGACCCAGTACTTC
.,TRBJ1-1,.,TRBV5-1,CASSLGLNTEDFF,TGCGCCAGCAGCTTAGGTCTGAACACTGAAGATTTCTTT
many,TRBJ2-5,TRBD2,TRBV4-1,CASSQIWLAEETQYF,TGCGCCAGCAGCCAGATTTGGCTAGCGGAAGAGACCCAGTACTTC
.,TRBJ2-7,.,TRBV10-3,CAISGAFQPYEQYF,TGTGCCATCAGTGGGGCCTTCCAACCCTACGAGCAGTACTTC
.,TRBJ2-1,.,TRBV7-3,CASSEGGGDYNEQFF,TGTGCCAGCAGCGAGGGGGGAGGTGACTACAATGAGCAGTTCTTC
.,TRBJ2-7,TRBD1,TRBV11-2,CASLGPGGGYEQYF,TGTGCCAGCCTGGGCCCAGGGGGCGGCTACGAGCAGTACTTC
many,TRBJ2-3,.,TRBV7-2,CASSLAWTDTQYF,TGTGCCAGCAGCCTAGCTTGGACAGATACGCAGTATTTT
many,TRBJ2-1,.,TRBV20-1,CSALDRLGEQFF,TGCAGTGCTTTGGATCGACTGGGGGAGCAGTTCTTC
.,TRBJ1-6,.,TRBV6-6,CASNPSGSSPLHF,TGTGCCAGCAACCCTTCTGGGTCTTCACCCCTCCACTTT
.,TRBJ2-7,.,TRBV3-1,CASSQLDNEQYF,TGTGCCAGCAGCCAACTAGATAACGAGCAGTACTTC
few,TRBJ1-1,TRBD1,TRBV10-3,CAIFPRFILYRGFSTEAFF,TGTGCCATCTTCCCACGCTTCATACTTTACAGGGGCTTCAGCACTGAAGCTTTCTTT
.,TRBJ2-1,TRBD2,TRBV20-1,CSAWGLVNEQFF,TGCAGTGCTTGGGGACTAGTGAATGAGCAGTTCTTC
.,TRBJ2-2,.,TRBV4-2,CASSQVGTGGELFF,TGTGCCAGCAGCCAAGTCGGGACTGGCGGGGAGCTGTTTTTT
many,TRBJ2-1,.,TRBV6-2/TRBV6-3,CASSYSHLYRFF,TGTGCCAGCAGTTACTCTCACCTGTATCGGTTCTTC
.,TRBJ1-1,.,TRBV27,CASSLLRGTEAFF,TGTGCCAGCAGTTTATTGAGGGGCACTGAAGCTTTCTTT
many,TRBJ2-1,TRBD2,TRBV5-1,CASSLFGLAGENEQFF,TGCGCCAGCAGCTTGTTTGGACTAGCGGGAGAGAATGAGCAGTTCTTC
.,TRBJ2-2,TRBD1,TRBV12-3/TRBV12-4,CASSTGTGMHTGELFF,TGTGCCAGCAGTACAGGGACAGGGATGCACACCGGGGAGCTGTTTTTT
few,TRBJ1-1,.,TRBV3-1,CASSPLGREGSEAFF,TGTGCCAGCAGCCCCCTGGGCAGGGAAGGTTCTGAAGCTTTCTTT
few,TRBJ1-2,.,TRBV3-1,CASSHRQVGYTF,TGTGCCAGCAGCCATCGACAGGTTGGCTACACCTTC
.,TRBJ1-1,.,TRBV12-3/TRBV12-4,CASSSDGNTEAFF,TGTGCCAGCAGTTCCGACGGGAACACTGAAGCTTTCTTT
.,TRBJ1-5,TRBD1,TRBV10-2,CASRTGNQPQHF,TGCGCCAGCAGGACAGGGAATCAGCCCCAGCATTTT
many,TRBJ2-5,TRBD1,TRBV5-1,CASSLGRGLQETQYF,TGCGCCAGCAGCTTGGGCAGGGGGCTCCAAGAGACCCAGTACTTC
.,TRBJ2-5,.,TRBV7-2,CASRKGAGRWETQYF,TGTGCCAGCAGAAAAGGGGCAGGTCGATGGGAGACCCAGTACTTC
.,TRBJ1-1,TRBD1,TRBV2,CASMGTGGGEAFF,TGTGCCAGCATGGGGACAGGGGGTGGGGAAGCTTTCTTT
many,TRBJ2-1,TRBD1,TRBV28,CASSLSGTGGDEQFF,TGTGCCAGCAGTTTATCAGGGACAGGGGGCGATGAGCAGTTCTTC